One and the same sample provided the 16 T cell receptor beta chains below, sequenced in a study of regulatory T cells in long-lasting Graves disease. Described time point: persistent/refractory GD, antithyroid drugs over 5 years with positive TRAb. Researchers made the TCR library from RNA that was extracted from PBMCs. The TCR beta library used iRepertoire HTBI primers with Arm-PCR amplification of CDR3. TCRdb reprocessed the multiplex PCR reads with MiXCR, giving one entry per CDR3 protein. The sample yields hundreds of thousands of distinct CDR3 sequences, about 32% seen once. Sequencing was performed on peripheral blood mononuclear cells (PBMCs), taken when the disease was refractory, from a patient treated with antithyroid drugs. Receptors originate from a female donor with Graves disease.

The chain combines TRBV3-1 with TRBJ2-7, with TRBD2 matching 13 bases. From germline, CDR1 is LGHDT and CDR2 YNNKEL (reference sequence). There are 16 residues in the CDR3. V was clipped by 4 bases and J by 4 bases; unmatched bases: 7. In DNA, the CDR3 is TGTGCCAGCAGCCTAAGAGGGACTAGCGGGGATTACGAGCAGTACTTC. This codes for CASSLRGTSGDYEQYF.

Notes on this clonotype: A clone one base away is much larger, so this may be a read error. The conserved final phenylalanine or tryptophan is absent from the CDR3, which likely points to a read error. This sequence joins TRBV6-1 and TRBJ2-7; TRBD2 matches at 7 bases. The CDR3 has 15 residues. Germline lookup yields CDR1 MNHNS and CDR2 SASEGT. Germline trimming cut 5 bases from V and 5 bases from J; bases unmatched to any gene: 12. CDR3 loop: CASSNRGEGINEQYS. The CDR3 nucleotides are TGTGCCAGCAGTAATCGTGGGGAGGGAATAAACGAGCAGTACTCC.

V gene TRBV7-2 combines with J gene TRBJ1-1; D not resolved. The CDR3 consists of 15 residues. Germline CDR1 SGHTA, CDR2 FQGNSA. Trimming took 0 bases from V and 4 from J, leaving 12 bases between them. The CDR3 nucleotides are TGTGCCAGCAGCTTAGCGGCGGGTTTGGGCACTGAAGCTTTCTTT. This codes for CASSLAAGLGTEAFF.

This sequence joins TRBV6-2 or TRBV6-3 and TRBJ1-1; 8 nucleotides match TRBD1. V dropped 2 bases and J dropped 4; count of bases not matched to a gene: 15. Germline assignment: CDR1 MNHEY and CDR2 SVGEGT. This CDR3 region has 18 residues. The chain's CDR3 is CASSYQGAPGGRVTEAFF. The CDR3 DNA is TGTGCCAGCAGTTACCAGGGGGCGCCTGGGGGACGTGTCACTGAAGCTTTCTTT.

The rearrangement links TRBV2 to TRBJ1-1; D is undetermined. Germline assignment: CDR1 SNHLY and CDR2 FYNNEI. With 7 bases removed from V and 1 base from J, the gap between germline ends came to 13 bases. The CDR3 runs 14 residues. CDR3 coding DNA: TGTGCCAGCAAGGTGTCGCTACCGAACACTGAAGCTTTCTTT. Its translation: CASKVSLPNTEAFF.

This clonotype has just a few counts. The J gene is TRBJ1-1, the V gene TRBV4-1, with D unclear. The CDR3 consists of 14 residues. Germline CDR1 and CDR2: MGHRA and YSYEKL. Trimming took off 1 base at V and 6 bases at J, with 12 bases between the two ends. CDR3 nucleotides: TGCGCCAGCAGCCAAGTGTCGAGAATCGCTGAAGCTTTCTTT. As protein: CASSQVSRIAEAFF.

V gene TRBV6-5 combines with J gene TRBJ1-1; D may be TRBD1 (5 bases). This CDR3 is 13 amino acids long. Germline V gene sequence: CDR1 MNHEY, CDR2 SVGAGI. V was trimmed by 2 bases and J by 7 bases, leaving 11 bases between them. Here the CDR3 reads CASSYPFGGEAFF. The CDR3 DNA is TGTGCCAGCAGTTACCCTTTTGGGGGTGAAGCTTTCTTT.

This clonotype was seen repeatedly, ten times or more. The V call is TRBV12-3 or TRBV12-4, the J call TRBJ2-2; TRBD1 agrees at 9 bases. V lost 4 bases to trimming and J lost 3 bases; unmatched junction nucleotides: 9. CDR3 length: 17 residues. CDR3 region: CASSSYGGTGHTGELFF. The CDR3 region has the DNA TGTGCCAGCAGTTCCTACGGGGGGACAGGGCACACCGGGGAGCTGTTTTTT.

This clonotype was seen a handful of times. V and J are TRBV12-3 or TRBV12-4 and TRBJ1-5; TRBD1 is a possible D gene (6 bases). This CDR3 contains 18 residues. Trimming took off 4 bases at V and 2 bases at J, with 21 bases between the two ends. CDR3 sequence reads: CASSYALTGTSGNQPQHF. The DNA for the CDR3 is TGTGCCAGCAGTTACGCCCTAACAGGGACGAGTGGCAATCAGCCCCAGCATTTT.

This clonotype was seen many times. At one of its ends the junction is not consistent with the germline gene, which may arise from a read error. The chain employs TRBV12-3 or TRBV12-4 and TRBJ2-5; D is unresolved. CDR3 length equals 15 residues. CDR3 nucleotides: TGTGCCAGCAGTTTAGCGCCGTACAACCAGGAGACCCAGTACTTC. Translating gives CASSLAPYNQETQYF.

This clonotype was counted a few times. This chain connects TRBV20-1 to TRBJ1-2; 7 nucleotides agree with TRBD1. The CDR3 totals 15 residues. Germline lookup yields CDR1 DFQATT and CDR2 SNEGSKA (reference sequence). The CDR3 bases are TGCAGCCCTCTGGCCCATACTACAGGGGCGGGGGGCTACACCTTC. Amino acid sequence: CSPLAHTTGAGGYTF.

This sequence joins TRBV20-1 and TRBJ1-5; D is unclear. Germline CDR1 reads DFQATT; CDR2 reads SNEGSKA (reference sequence). Trimming removed 4 bases from V and 7 bases from J, with 14 bases in between. The CDR3 has 13 amino acids. Here the CDR3 DNA reads TGCAGTGCTATCACGGTTTCGAGGCAGCCCCAGCATTTT. Its translation is CSAITVSRQPQHF.

The gene calls are TRBV5-6 and TRBJ1-2, with D possibly being TRBD1 (5 bases). The CDR3 is 16 amino acids. The germline gives CDR1 SGHDT, CDR2 YYEEEE. V lost 4 bases and J 4 bases, leaving 20 bases between the germline ends. The CDR3 is CASSLTEGLRGYGYTF. The CDR3 DNA reads as TGTGCCAGCAGCCTCACGGAGGGGCTCCGGGGCTATGGCTACACCTTC.

This clonotype was picked up a small number of times. The chain combines TRBV5-4 with TRBJ1-1, with 11 bases fitting TRBD1. The length of the CDR3 is 17 residues. Germline-derived CDR1 and CDR2 are SGHNT and YYREEE (reference sequence). V lost 4 bases to trimming and J lost 3 bases; unmatched junction nucleotides: 11. CDR3 protein: CASSTPDRGQRDTEAFF. Here the CDR3 DNA reads TGTGCCAGCAGCACCCCGGACAGGGGGCAGCGGGACACTGAAGCTTTCTTT.

This clonotype was detected only a few times. This chain links TRBV20-1 with TRBJ1-2; 8 bases match TRBD1. Germline V CDR1 and CDR2: DFQATT, SNEGSKA (reference sequence). V lost 5 bases to trimming and J lost 3 bases; unmatched junction nucleotides: 5. The CDR3 contains 13 residues. CDR3 amino acids: CSAPDRGHYGYTF. In DNA form, the CDR3 reads TGCAGTGCTCCCGACAGGGGCCACTATGGCTACACCTTC.

The V gene is TRBV20-1, the J gene TRBJ2-5; D is perhaps TRBD2 (6 bases). This CDR3 region has 14 residues. Trimming pared 5 bases from V and 5 bases from J, leaving 18 bases between. Germline assignment: CDR1 DFQATT and CDR2 SNEGSKA (reference sequence). The chain's CDR3 is CSAQAGRGGETQYF. As DNA, the CDR3 is TGCAGTGCTCAGGCCGGACGGGGAGGCGAGACCCAGTACTTC.